The source of this TCR beta chain is a study of cytomegalovirus exposure and HLA in healthy donors. V was shortened by 3 bases and J by 5 bases, with 10 bases between the two germline ends. In germline, CDR1 is SNHLY, CDR2 FYNNEI. The CDR3 is 13 residues long. General study findings and limits: It was in a later analysis that TCR association rates were seen to vary by HLA locus, highest for DRB1 and lowest for HLA-C. On later analysis, the bulk of CMV-associated TCR beta chains appeared to be HLA-restricted. Across all donors, roughly uniform sequencing depth was an assumption of the presence/absence analyses.

The PCR used 60 Vbeta and 13 Jbeta primers. As processed by the authors: Around 80 million unique TCR beta chains, around 11 million of them shared, were counted by a later analysis. The table came from immunoSEQ multiplex PCR; TCRdb's copy has only in-frame clones and leaves some out. The V and J calls and clone size were taken over from that table, and D and trimming were inferred from the DNA. The sample includes roughly 130,000 clones, around 79% of them seen just once. About this clone itself: What it recognizes is unknown.

The V and J genes are TRBV2 and TRBJ2-5, with D tentatively TRBD1 (5 bases). The sequence derives from a woman aged 50 to 65 in good health and CMV-seropositive. Sequences were obtained from PBMCs. This CDR3 reads CASSEGRAETQYF. The DNA for the CDR3 is TGTGCCAGCAGTGAGGGCAGGGCGGAGACCCAGTACTTC.